A selection of T cell receptor beta chains follows, all from one sample in a study of blood T cell repertoires in COVID-19. Method: immunoSEQ multiplex PCR; TCRdb's copy keeps in-frame clones and lacks some. The sample yields tens of thousands of clones, around 76% seen once. Material for sequencing was peripheral blood. Source of these receptors: a human donor in a cohort sampled during active COVID-19. CDR3s leave out the opening cysteine and the closing phenylalanine or tryptophan.

v_gene: TRBV19; j_gene: TRBJ2-3; CDR3aa: ASRPQEVLLDTQY
v_gene: TRBV11-2; j_gene: TRBJ2-1; CDR3aa: ASSFIPLLTSGYNEQF
v_gene: TRBV28; j_gene: TRBJ2-7; CDR3aa: ASTTGQGYSYEQY
v_gene: TRBV4-3; j_gene: TRBJ1-1; CDR3aa: ASSLTRAENTEAF
v_gene: TRBV9; j_gene: TRBJ2-2; CDR3aa: ASSLKEGQGAYTGELF
v_gene: TRBV7-6; j_gene: TRBJ2-1; CDR3aa: ASSPGIYNEQF
v_gene: TRBV2; j_gene: TRBJ1-5; CDR3aa: ASSQDRGNQPQH
v_gene: TRBV28; j_gene: TRBJ2-2; CDR3aa: ASSQPTSGMNTGELF
v_gene: TRBV4-1; j_gene: TRBJ2-1; CDR3aa: ASSPVGTDDNEQF
v_gene: TRBV18; j_gene: TRBJ1-1; CDR3aa: ASSPPGQVVTEAF
v_gene: TRBV5-4; j_gene: TRBJ2-1; CDR3aa: ASTTPGLAEYNEQF
v_gene: TRBV28; j_gene: TRBJ1-2; CDR3aa: ASSLARTGVLYGYT
v_gene: TRBV5-4; j_gene: TRBJ2-5; CDR3aa: ASSLTAQETQY
v_gene: TRBV5-1; j_gene: TRBJ2-7; CDR3aa: ASSTESGRPTYEQY
v_gene: TRBV7-8; j_gene: TRBJ2-7; CDR3aa: ASSLRLAYEQY
v_gene: TRBV6-2/TRBV6-3; j_gene: TRBJ2-5; CDR3aa: ASSYRAGGPRETQY
v_gene: TRBV6-2/TRBV6-3; j_gene: TRBJ1-2; CDR3aa: ASSYVDRFYGYT
v_gene: TRBV27; j_gene: TRBJ1-1; CDR3aa: ASKNSLNTEAF
v_gene: TRBV27; j_gene: TRBJ2-6; CDR3aa: ASSLNPLSSGANVLT
v_gene: TRBV7-3; j_gene: TRBJ2-7; CDR3aa: ASSFQGQIYEQY
v_gene: TRBV7-2; j_gene: TRBJ1-5; CDR3aa: ASSLTGYQPQH
v_gene: TRBV6-5; j_gene: TRBJ1-1; CDR3aa: ASLRPGSGNTEAF
v_gene: TRBV28; j_gene: TRBJ1-5; CDR3aa: ASSLLFGAQH
v_gene: TRBV6-4; j_gene: TRBJ2-7; CDR3aa: ASSVLAGESYEQY
v_gene: TRBV18; j_gene: TRBJ2-1; CDR3aa: ASSPIEREGGHEQF
v_gene: TRBV5-6; j_gene: TRBJ1-2; CDR3aa: ASSPPGGGYGYT
v_gene: TRBV12-3/TRBV12-4; j_gene: TRBJ2-7; CDR3aa: ASSFRDEQY
v_gene: TRBV29-1; j_gene: TRBJ2-5; CDR3aa: SVEDRGGETQY
v_gene: TRBV9; j_gene: TRBJ1-2; CDR3aa: ASSENTGLGGYT
v_gene: TRBV19; j_gene: TRBJ2-1; CDR3aa: ASSNQQGVRSSYNEQF
v_gene: TRBV5-1; j_gene: TRBJ1-3; CDR3aa: ASSNRDRASGNTIY
v_gene: TRBV7-9; j_gene: TRBJ1-2; CDR3aa: ASSVLDNFYGYT
v_gene: TRBV25-1; j_gene: TRBJ1-2; CDR3aa: ASSVGTGLSRT
v_gene: TRBV18; j_gene: TRBJ1-1; CDR3aa: ASSPDSYTEAF
v_gene: TRBV27; j_gene: TRBJ1-1; CDR3aa: ASSLRLKGLMNTEAF
v_gene: TRBV5-1; j_gene: TRBJ1-1; CDR3aa: ASSLGVNTEAF
v_gene: TRBV5-1; j_gene: TRBJ2-1; CDR3aa: ASSLRQGVYNEQF
v_gene: TRBV6-2/TRBV6-3; j_gene: TRBJ2-7; CDR3aa: ASSTILRDSPYEQY
v_gene: TRBV7-8; j_gene: TRBJ1-2; CDR3aa: ASSPDTGIWGYT
v_gene: TRBV29-1; j_gene: TRBJ2-5; CDR3aa: SVESSY
v_gene: TRBV6-6; j_gene: TRBJ1-3; CDR3aa: ASSDSDRGNTIY
v_gene: TRBV7-9; j_gene: TRBJ2-1; CDR3aa: ASSPHRLDTTKEQF
v_gene: TRBV5-1; j_gene: TRBJ2-1; CDR3aa: ASSLGGAKLWF
v_gene: TRBV5-6; j_gene: TRBJ2-5; CDR3aa: ASSVRETQY
v_gene: TRBV19; j_gene: TRBJ1-5; CDR3aa: ASSAQGYWDQPQH
v_gene: TRBV6-4; j_gene: TRBJ2-1; CDR3aa: ASSQTGGTYNEQF
v_gene: TRBV5-1; j_gene: TRBJ1-6; CDR3aa: ASSLAGGYSPLH
v_gene: TRBV19; j_gene: TRBJ2-2; CDR3aa: ASSETGNTGELF
v_gene: TRBV18; j_gene: TRBJ1-2; CDR3aa: ASSGQGEYGYT
v_gene: TRBV5-8; j_gene: TRBJ2-7; CDR3aa: ASSLPLDGDTTYEQY
v_gene: TRBV4-1; j_gene: TRBJ1-1; CDR3aa: ASSLPRGGGNTEAF
v_gene: TRBV4-3; j_gene: TRBJ2-1; CDR3aa: ASSQEPSGSNEQF